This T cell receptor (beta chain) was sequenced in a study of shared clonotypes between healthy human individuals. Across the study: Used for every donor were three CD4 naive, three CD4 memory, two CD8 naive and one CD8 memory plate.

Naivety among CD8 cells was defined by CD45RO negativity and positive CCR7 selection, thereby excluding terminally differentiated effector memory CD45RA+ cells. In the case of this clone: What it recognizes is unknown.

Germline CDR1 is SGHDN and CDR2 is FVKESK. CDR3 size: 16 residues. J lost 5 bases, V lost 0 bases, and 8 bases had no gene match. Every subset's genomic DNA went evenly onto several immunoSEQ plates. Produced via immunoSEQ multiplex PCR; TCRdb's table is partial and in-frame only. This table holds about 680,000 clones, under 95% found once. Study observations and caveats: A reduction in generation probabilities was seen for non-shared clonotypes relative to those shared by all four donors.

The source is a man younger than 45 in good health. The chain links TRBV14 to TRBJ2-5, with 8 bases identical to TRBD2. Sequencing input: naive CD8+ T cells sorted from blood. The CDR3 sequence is CASSQDFVAGLETQYF. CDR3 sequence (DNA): TGTGCCAGCAGCCAAGATTTTGTAGCGGGATTGGAGACCCAGTACTTC.